The clone carrying this T cell receptor beta chain was detected only a few times. The source of the sample is a study of blood T cell repertoires in COVID-19. Study context: Italy, Spain and the United States were the sources of the convalescent and acute COVID-19 samples. PBMCs, B-cell-depleted T cells, or T cells were the source of the cDNA or gDNA that made up the material.

Germline V gene data show CDR1 as SEHNR and CDR2 as FQNEAQ (reference sequence). The V gene lost 1 base and the J gene lost 4 bases, with 6 bases spanning the gap. The CDR3 sequence is 13 residues long. Original processing methods: The assay estimated nucleated cells by amplifying reference gene primers. The protocol was immunoSEQ multiplex PCR, while the TCRdb copy is restricted to in-frame clones and leaves out a portion. V and J calls and clone size are copied from that table; D and trimming were computed from the DNA. This table holds about 170,000 clones, about 85% found once. This chain connects TRBV7-9 to TRBJ2-3; D is uncertain. The sample consisted of peripheral blood. The receptor was derived from a man aged 55-75 years with acute or convalescent COVID-19. CDR3 sequence: CASSLDVADTQYF. CDR3 sequence (DNA): TGTGCCAGCAGCTTAGACGTAGCAGATACGCAGTATTTT. The full variable domain, rest sourced from reference TRBV7-9 and TRBJ2-3, is DTGVSQNPRHKITKRGQNVTFRCDPISEHNRLYWYRQTLGQGPEFLTYFQNEAQLEKSRLLSDRFSAERPKGSFSTLEIQRTEQGDSAMYLCASSLDVADTQYFGPGTRLTVL.